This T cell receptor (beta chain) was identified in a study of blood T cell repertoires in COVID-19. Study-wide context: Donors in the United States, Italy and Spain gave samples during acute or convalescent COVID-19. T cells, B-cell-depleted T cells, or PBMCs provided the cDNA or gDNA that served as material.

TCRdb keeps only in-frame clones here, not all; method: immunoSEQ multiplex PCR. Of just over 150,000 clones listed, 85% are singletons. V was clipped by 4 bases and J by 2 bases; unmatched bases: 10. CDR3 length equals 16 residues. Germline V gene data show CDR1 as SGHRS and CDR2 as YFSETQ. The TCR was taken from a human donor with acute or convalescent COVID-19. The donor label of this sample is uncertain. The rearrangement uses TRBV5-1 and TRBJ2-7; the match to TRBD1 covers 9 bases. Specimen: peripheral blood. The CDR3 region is CASSPEGQGSPYEQYF. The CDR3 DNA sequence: TGCGCCAGCAGCCCGGAGGGACAGGGATCCCCCTACGAGCAGTACTTC.